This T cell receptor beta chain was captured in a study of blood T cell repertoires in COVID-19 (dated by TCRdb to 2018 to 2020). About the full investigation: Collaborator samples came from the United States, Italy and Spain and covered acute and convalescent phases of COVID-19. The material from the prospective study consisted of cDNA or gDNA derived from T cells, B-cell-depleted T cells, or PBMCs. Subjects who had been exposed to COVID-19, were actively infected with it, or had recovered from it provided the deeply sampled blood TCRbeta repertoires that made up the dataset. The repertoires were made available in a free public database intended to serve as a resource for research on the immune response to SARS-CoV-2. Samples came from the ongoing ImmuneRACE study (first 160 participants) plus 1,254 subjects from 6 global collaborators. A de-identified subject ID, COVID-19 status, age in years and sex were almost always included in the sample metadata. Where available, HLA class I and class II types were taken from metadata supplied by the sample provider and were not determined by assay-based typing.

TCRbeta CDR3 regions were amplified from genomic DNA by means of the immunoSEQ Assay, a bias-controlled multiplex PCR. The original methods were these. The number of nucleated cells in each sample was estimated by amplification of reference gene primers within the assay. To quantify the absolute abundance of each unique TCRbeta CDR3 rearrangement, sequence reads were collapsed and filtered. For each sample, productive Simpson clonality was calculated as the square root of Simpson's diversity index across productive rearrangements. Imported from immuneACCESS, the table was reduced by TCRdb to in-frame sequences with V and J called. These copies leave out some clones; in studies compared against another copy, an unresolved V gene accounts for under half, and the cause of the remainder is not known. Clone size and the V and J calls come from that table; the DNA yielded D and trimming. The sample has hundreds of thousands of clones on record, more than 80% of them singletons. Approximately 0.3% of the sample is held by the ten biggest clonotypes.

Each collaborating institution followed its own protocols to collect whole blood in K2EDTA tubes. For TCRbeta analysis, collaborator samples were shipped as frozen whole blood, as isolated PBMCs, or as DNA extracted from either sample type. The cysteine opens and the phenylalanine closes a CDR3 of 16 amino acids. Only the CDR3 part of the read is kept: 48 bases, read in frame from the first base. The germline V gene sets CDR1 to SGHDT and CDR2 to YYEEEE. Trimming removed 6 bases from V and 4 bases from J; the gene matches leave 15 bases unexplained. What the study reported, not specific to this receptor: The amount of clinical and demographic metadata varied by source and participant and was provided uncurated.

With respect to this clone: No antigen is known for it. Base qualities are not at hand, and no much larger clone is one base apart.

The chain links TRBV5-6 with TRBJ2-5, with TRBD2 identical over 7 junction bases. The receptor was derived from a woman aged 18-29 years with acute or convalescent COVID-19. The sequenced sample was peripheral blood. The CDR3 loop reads CASMAVKRGVGETQYF. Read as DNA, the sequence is TGTGCCAGCATGGCGGTCAAGCGGGGAGTAGGAGAGACCCAGTACTTC.